This T cell receptor (beta chain) was sequenced during a study of blood T cell repertoires in COVID-19. Study summary: Specimens from acute and convalescent COVID-19 originated in the United States, Italy and Spain. Sample material is recorded as cDNA or gDNA derived from T cells, B-cell-depleted T cells, or PBMCs.

Study processing details: Quantification of nucleated cells was approximated via reference gene primer amplification. Clones were read by immunoSEQ multiplex PCR, and TCRdb kept only the in-frame ones, dropping some. The DNA gave D and trimming, while V, J and clone size come from that table. The table lists around 42,000 clones, around 91% of them singletons. The CDR3 loop spans 15 amino acids. V lost 2 bases to trimming and J lost 7 bases, with 13 bases between them. Germline CDR1 is SGHKS and CDR2 is YYEKEE (reference sequence). Sequenced sample: peripheral blood. This receptor was obtained from a man aged 25 to 40 with active or convalescent COVID-19. The V gene is TRBV5-5, the J gene TRBJ1-6; weak D call: TRBD1 (6 bases). The CDR3 DNA sequence: TGTGCCAGCAGCTTAGGACAGACGAAAAATTCACCCCTCCACTTT. Amino acids: CASSLGQTKNSPLHF.